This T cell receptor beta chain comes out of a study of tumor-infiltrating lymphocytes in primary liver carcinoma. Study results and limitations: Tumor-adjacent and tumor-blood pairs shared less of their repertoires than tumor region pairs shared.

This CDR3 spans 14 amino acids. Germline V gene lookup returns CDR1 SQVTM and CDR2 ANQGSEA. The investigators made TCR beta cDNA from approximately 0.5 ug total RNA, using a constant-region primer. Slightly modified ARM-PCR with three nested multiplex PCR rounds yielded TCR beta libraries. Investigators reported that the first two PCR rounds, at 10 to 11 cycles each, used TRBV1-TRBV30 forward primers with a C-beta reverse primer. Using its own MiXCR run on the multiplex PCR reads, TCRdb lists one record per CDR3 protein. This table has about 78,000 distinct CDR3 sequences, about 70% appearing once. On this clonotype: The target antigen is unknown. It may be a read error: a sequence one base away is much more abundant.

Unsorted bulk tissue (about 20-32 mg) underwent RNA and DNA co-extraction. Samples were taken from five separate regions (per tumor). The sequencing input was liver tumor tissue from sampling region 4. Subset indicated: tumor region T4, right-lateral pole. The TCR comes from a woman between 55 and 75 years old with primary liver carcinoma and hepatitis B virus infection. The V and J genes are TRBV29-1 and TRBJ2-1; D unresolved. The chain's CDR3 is CGVDGYRTHEERFF. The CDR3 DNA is TGCGGCGTTGATGGATATCGAACCCACGAAGAGCGGTTCTTC.